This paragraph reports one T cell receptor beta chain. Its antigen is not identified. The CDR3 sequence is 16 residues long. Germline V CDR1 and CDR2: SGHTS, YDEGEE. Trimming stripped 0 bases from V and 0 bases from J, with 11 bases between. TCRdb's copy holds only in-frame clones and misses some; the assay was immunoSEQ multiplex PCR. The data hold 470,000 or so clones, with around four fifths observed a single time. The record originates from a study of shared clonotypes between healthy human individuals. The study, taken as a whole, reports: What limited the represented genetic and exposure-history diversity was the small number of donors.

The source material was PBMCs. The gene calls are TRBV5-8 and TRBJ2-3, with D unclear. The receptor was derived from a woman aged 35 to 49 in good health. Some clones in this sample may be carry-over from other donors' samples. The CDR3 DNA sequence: TGTGCCAGCAGCTTGGGGCTAGAGCCTAGCACAGATACGCAGTATTTT. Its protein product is CASSLGLEPSTDTQYF.